The source of this T cell receptor (beta chain) is a study of graft-versus-host responses after intestinal transplantation. Study-wide results and caveats: Elevated graft-versus-host to host-versus-graft clonal ratios in allografts were recorded for patients with graft-donor T cell macrochimerism. GvH clones surfaced in recipient marrow, some emerging earlier in ileum or blood.

Assay: immunoSEQ multiplex PCR; the TCRdb copy retains only in-frame clones and omits some. The table records approximately 99,000 clones, about nine tenths of them present only once. Trimming took off 6 bases at V and 0 bases at J, with 9 bases between the two ends. Germline-derived CDR1 and CDR2 are SGHTS and YDEGEE. The CDR3 covers 13 residues. About this clone itself: Antigen specificity is unknown.

The rearrangement links TRBV5-8 to TRBJ1-2, with D maybe TRBD1 (5 bases). The receptor was isolated from a human donor who was the organ donor for an intestinal transplant. Sequences were derived from unstimulated CD4+ T cells sorted from spleen or lymph node cells, sampled before transplant. CDR3 DNA: TGTGCCAGCACCGCAGGGACTAACTATGGCTACACCTTC. As protein: CASTAGTNYGYTF.